The entry below describes one T cell receptor beta chain. This entry belongs to a study of OX40 agonist ivuxolimab in advanced cancers. A history of autoimmune disease or systemic immunosuppression excluded patients. The ends were cut back, 2 bases at V and 5 bases at J, with 12 bases in the middle. Germline V gene lookup returns CDR1 SGHTA and CDR2 FQGNSA. There are 14 residues in the CDR3. Libraries were prepared by immunoSEQ multiplex PCR; TCRdb keeps only in-frame clonotypes and omits some of them. Counted here are 60,000 to 95,000 clones, about nine tenths occurring once; the ten biggest clones make up around 0.35%.

The rearrangement links TRBV7-2 to TRBJ1-1; tentatively, D is TRBD1 (6 bases). This receptor was identified in an adult with an advanced solid tumor such as melanoma, head and neck, liver or kidney cancer. The sequencing here drew on CD4+ or CD8+ T cells sorted from blood, taken in a trial of the OX40 agonist ivuxolimab. As DNA, the CDR3 is TGTGCCAGCAGCTTAACAAACAGGGAAACTGAAGCTTTCTTT. It encodes CASSLTNRETEAFF.